Below are 26 T cell receptor beta chains sequenced from a single sample in a study of cytomegalovirus exposure and HLA in healthy donors. Primers included in the PCR were 60 Vbeta and 13 Jbeta primers. Sequencing was performed with immunoSEQ multiplex PCR; in TCRdb, only in-frame clones are kept and a portion is missing. The sample holds 70,000 to 85,000 clones, roughly 70% seen once. The sample consisted of PBMCs. The receptors stem from a man aged 35 to 55 in good health and CMV-seropositive.

The V and J genes are TRBV4-1 and TRBJ2-6; D gene uncertain. The V end lost 5 bases, the J end lost 0 bases, and 8 bases lay between the germline ends. Germline CDR1 is MGHRA and CDR2 is YSYEKL. This CDR3 contains 15 residues. CDR3 sequence reads: CASSAHHSGANVLTF. CDR3 sequence (DNA): TGCGCCAGCAGCGCACATCACTCTGGGGCCAACGTCCTGACTTTC.

V usage is TRBV7-6 and J usage is TRBJ2-1; 11 bases map to TRBD2. In germline, CDR1 is SGHVS, CDR2 FNYEAQ. This CDR3 is 16 amino acids long. V trimming: 6 bases; J trimming: 7 bases; junction bases outside the gene matches: 11. The CDR3 sequence: CASSRPGVAGGNEQFF. DNA for the CDR3: TGTGCCAGCAGTAGGCCCGGAGTAGCGGGGGGGAATGAGCAGTTCTTC.

The chain links TRBV7-9 to TRBJ2-3; D might be TRBD1 (6 bases). V lost 5 bases and J lost 4, with 13 bases in between. The CDR3 spans 14 residues. Germline lookup yields CDR1 SEHNR and CDR2 FQNEAQ (reference sequence). The chain's CDR3 is CASSQTGSADTQYF. CDR3 bases: TGTGCCAGCAGCCAGACAGGTAGTGCAGATACGCAGTATTTT.

The chain joins TRBV28 to TRBJ1-1; tentatively, D is TRBD1 (5 bases). The ends were cut back, 6 bases at V and 2 bases at J, with 22 bases in the middle. From germline, CDR1 is MDHEN and CDR2 SYDVKM. This CDR3 is built from 17 residues. This chain's CDR3 is CASRKPRGGGVNTEAFF. For the CDR3, the DNA is TGTGCCAGCAGAAAACCGAGGGGAGGAGGGGTAAACACTGAAGCTTTCTTT.

V usage is TRBV7-6 and J usage is TRBJ1-5, with D unclear. This CDR3 is built from 18 residues. V lost 2 bases and J 0 bases, leaving 17 bases between the germline ends. CDR1 is SGHVS and CDR2 is FNYEAQ in the germline V gene. The CDR3 region has the DNA TGTGCCAGCAGCTTAAACCCTCCTGGGCAGTATAGCAATCAGCCCCAGCATTTT. Protein: CASSLNPPGQYSNQPQHF.

This clone was observed a handful of times. The rearrangement uses TRBV27 and TRBJ2-7; TRBD1 matches at 12 bases. J gave up 4 bases and V 6 bases, and 10 bases lay outside the gene matches. The CDR3 length is 16 residues. Germline CDR1 reads MNHEY; CDR2 reads SMNVEV (reference sequence). The CDR3 loop is CASRITGTGGFYEQYF. CDR3 sequence (DNA): TGTGCCAGCAGAATAACCGGGACAGGGGGCTTTTACGAGCAGTACTTC.

The chain is built from TRBV6-1 and TRBJ1-2; D remains ambiguous. The germline V gene encodes CDR1 MNHNS and CDR2 SASEGT. Trimming left V 6 bases short and J 3 bases short, with 17 bases between. This CDR3 region has 15 residues. This CDR3 is CASRPLGRPDYGYTF. In DNA form, the CDR3 reads TGTGCCAGCAGGCCCTTGGGCCGACCCGACTATGGCTACACCTTC.

This chain uses TRBV29-1 with TRBJ1-1; D call uncertain. V was cut by 0 bases and J by 1 base, with 6 bases left in between. CDR1 is SQVTM, CDR2 ANQGSEA, per germline. This CDR3 is 13 amino acids long. The CDR3 sequence: CSVEEHPNTEAFF. The CDR3, as DNA: TGCAGCGTTGAAGAACACCCGAACACTGAAGCTTTCTTT.

The chain employs TRBV4-1 and TRBJ1-4; 9 nucleotides agree with TRBD1. The V gene's germline CDR1 is MGHRA and CDR2 YSYEKL. The ends lost 2 bases at V and 8 bases at J; junction bases unmatched: 6. The CDR3 loop spans 15 amino acids. CDR3 amino acids: CASSQPGQGFEKLFF. The CDR3 nucleotides read TGCGCCAGCAGCCAACCGGGACAGGGTTTCGAAAAACTGTTTTTT.

This clone came up a few times. CDR3 sequence (DNA): TGTGCCTGGAGTGTTGGGGGGTTAAGGCGTGAGCAGTTCTTC. Protein sequence: CAWSVGGLRREQFF. This chain connects TRBV30 to TRBJ2-1; a weak D match, TRBD2 (6 bases). This CDR3 spans 14 amino acids. The germline V gene encodes CDR1 GTSNPN and CDR2 SVGIG (reference sequence). V lost 0 bases, J lost 9 bases, and 15 bases lay in between.

This rearrangement joins TRBV28 to TRBJ1-2; 7 bases line up with TRBD1. CDR3 length equals 16 residues. Germline V gene data show CDR1 as MDHEN and CDR2 as SYDVKM. The J segment lost 5 bases and the V segment lost 4 bases, leaving 13 bases of the junction unmatched. The CDR3 nucleotides read TGTGCCAGCAGTTCGGAGGGATCCGGGACAGTGTATGGCTACACCTTC. This sequence encodes CASSSEGSGTVYGYTF.

The chain recombines TRBV7-2 with TRBJ2-7; D is perhaps TRBD1 (5 bases). Trimming pared 0 bases from V and 5 bases from J, leaving 11 bases between. The CDR3 contains 14 residues. Germline V gene data show CDR1 as SGHTA and CDR2 as FQGNSA. CDR3: CASSLASTRDEQYF. The CDR3 DNA follows: TGTGCCAGCAGCTTAGCCTCCACCAGGGACGAGCAGTACTTC.

V is TRBV2 and J is TRBJ1-4; TRBD1 might be the D (5 bases). CDR3 size: 17 residues. V was trimmed by 1 base and J by 0 bases, leaving 12 bases between them. CDR1 is SNHLY and CDR2 is FYNNEI in the germline V gene. In nucleotides, the CDR3 is TGTGCCAGCAGTGAAGAGGGACTTCCTGCAACTAATGAAAAACTGTTTTTT. Its translation: CASSEEGLPATNEKLFF.

The V call is TRBV11-2, the J call TRBJ2-6; tentative D call: TRBD1 (6 bases). The CDR3 has 16 residues. The V end lost 5 bases, the J end lost 2 bases, and 13 bases lay between the germline ends. Germline CDR1 is SGHAT and CDR2 is FQNNGV. The CDR3 coding sequence is TGTGCCAGCAGCGGGGCTACAGGGACTGGGGCCAACGTCCTGACTTTC. It translates to CASSGATGTGANVLTF.

This rearrangement joins TRBV29-1 to TRBJ1-1; D remains ambiguous. Germline CDR1 is SQVTM and CDR2 is ANQGSEA. This CDR3 region has 12 residues. V was shortened by 7 bases and J by 1 base, with 10 bases between the two germline ends. Written as DNA, the CDR3 is TGCAGCGCCGACAAACCGAACACTGAAGCTTTCTTT. It translates to CSADKPNTEAFF.

The rearrangement uses TRBV5-1 and TRBJ2-1, with 7 bases aligning to TRBD2. The CDR3 extends over 16 amino acids. Germline lookup yields CDR1 SGHRS and CDR2 YFSETQ. Trimming removed 0 bases from V and 8 bases from J; junction bases left unmatched: 11. CDR3 sequence (DNA): TGCGCCAGCAGCTTGGGGTCTAGCGGTTTAACGGATGAGCAGTTCTTC. It codes for CASSLGSSGLTDEQFF.

The gene calls are TRBV6-5 and TRBJ1-1; 8 bases match TRBD1. In germline, CDR1 is MNHEY, CDR2 SVGAGI. The trim removed 7 bases at V and 9 bases at J, leaving 16 bases unmatched. CDR3 size: 15 residues. The CDR3 loop reads CASKLEFRGLRQAFF. The CDR3 region has the DNA TGTGCCAGCAAACTTGAATTCAGGGGGCTCCGCCAAGCTTTCTTT.

The chain links TRBV6-5 to TRBJ2-7; D may be TRBD2 (5 bases). The CDR3 loop spans 14 amino acids. V lost 4 bases to trimming and J lost 9 bases, with 19 bases between them. Germline-derived CDR1 and CDR2 are MNHEY and SVGAGI. The CDR3 loop is CASSSALEPGVQYF. As DNA, the CDR3 is TGTGCCAGCAGTTCCGCCCTGGAGCCCGGGGTGCAGTACTTC.

This clone was seen more than once but under ten times. This chain links TRBV5-1 with TRBJ2-3, with a tentative D call TRBD2 (5 bases). Trimming shortened V by 4 bases and J by 2 bases, and 11 bases separated the two germline ends. Germline V gene data show CDR1 as SGHRS and CDR2 as YFSETQ. The CDR3 totals 14 residues. The CDR3 protein is CASSARRSTDTQYF. DNA of the CDR3: TGCGCCAGCAGCGCAAGGAGGTCCACAGATACGCAGTATTTT.

This clone has just one count. The J gene is TRBJ1-1, the V gene TRBV9; 9 bases map to TRBD1. The trim removed 3 bases at V and 2 bases at J, leaving 2 bases unmatched. Germline lookup yields CDR1 SGDLS and CDR2 YYNGEE. The CDR3 loop spans 14 amino acids. CDR3 nucleotide sequence: TGTGCCAGCAGCGCGACAGGGGGTAACACTGAAGCTTTCTTT. Translating it yields CASSATGGNTEAFF. The entire variable domain, with the rest obtained from reference TRBV9 and TRBJ1-1, is as follows: DSGVTQTPKHLITATGQRVTLRCSPRSGDLSVYWYQQSLDQGLQFLIQYYNGEERAKGNILERFSAQQFPDLHSELNLSSLELGDSALYFCASSATGGNTEAFFGQGTRLTVV.

The chain couples TRBV4-3 to TRBJ1-1; TRBD1 aligns across 7 bases. The CDR3 has 13 residues. Germline trimming cut 3 bases from V and 7 bases from J; bases unmatched to any gene: 5. Germline CDR1 is LGHNA and CDR2 is YSLEER. Here the CDR3 reads CASSQSTGDEAFF. The CDR3 DNA reads as TGCGCCAGCAGCCAGAGCACAGGGGATGAAGCTTTCTTT.

This clone was seen once. The chain employs TRBV4-3 and TRBJ1-1; D uncertain. The length of the CDR3 is 14 residues. The ends were cut back, 4 bases at V and 2 bases at J, with 11 bases in the middle. Looked up from germline, CDR1 is LGHNA and CDR2 is YSLEER. The DNA for the CDR3 is TGCGCCAGCAGCCTTGCCGGTGTTAACACTGAAGCTTTCTTT. Residues: CASSLAGVNTEAFF.

The genes are TRBV7-6 and TRBJ2-7; 7 nucleotides match TRBD2. This CDR3 is 14 amino acids long. Germline assignment: CDR1 SGHVS and CDR2 FNYEAQ. The junction had 9 bases not matched to a gene; V was cut back by 5 bases and J by 5 bases. DNA of the CDR3: TGTGCCAGCAGCGTATTGACTAGCAGTAACGAGCAGTACTTC. This translates into CASSVLTSSNEQYF.

A single count supports this clone. J is TRBJ2-6 and V is TRBV2; unclear D gene. This CDR3 region has 15 residues. Trimming removed 1 base from V and 2 bases from J, with 6 bases in between. Per germline, CDR1 SNHLY and CDR2 FYNNEI. In DNA, the CDR3 is TGTGCCAGCAGTGAAGTGCAGGCTGGGGCCAACGTCCTGACTTTC. Translated, it gives CASSEVQAGANVLTF.

The chain is built from TRBV12-5 and TRBJ2-3; 9 bases line up with TRBD2. V gave up 0 bases and J gave up 2 bases; unmatched junction bases: 6. The CDR3 spans 17 residues. Germline CDR1 is LGHNT and CDR2 is FRNRAP. CDR3 in amino acids: CASGLVTSSGATDTQYF. DNA for the CDR3: TGTGCTAGTGGTTTGGTTACGTCTAGCGGGGCCACAGATACGCAGTATTTT.

V and J are TRBV9 and TRBJ1-2, with 8 bases aligning to TRBD1. Germline V lookup: CDR1 SGDLS, CDR2 YYNGEE. The V gene end was trimmed by 4 bases and the J gene end by 1 base; junction bases not matched to a gene: 6. This CDR3 spans 15 amino acids. CDR3 in DNA: TGTGCCAGCAGCCCCAGGGGGCAAATTAACTATGGCTACACCTTC. It translates to CASSPRGQINYGYTF.